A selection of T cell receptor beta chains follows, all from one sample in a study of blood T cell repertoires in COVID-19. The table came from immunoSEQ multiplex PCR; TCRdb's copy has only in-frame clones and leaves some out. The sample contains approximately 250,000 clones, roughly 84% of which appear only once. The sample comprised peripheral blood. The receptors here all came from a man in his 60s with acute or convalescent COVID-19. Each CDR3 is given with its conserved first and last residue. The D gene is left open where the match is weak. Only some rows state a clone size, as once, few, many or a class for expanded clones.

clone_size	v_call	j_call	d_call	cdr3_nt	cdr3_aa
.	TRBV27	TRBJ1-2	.	TGTGCCAGCAGTTTAAACGGACAGCGTGGCTACACCTTC	CASSLNGQRGYTF
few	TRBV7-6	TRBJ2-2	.	TGTGCCAGCAGCCCTAGGCGGGACTTCGGGGAGCTGTTTTTT	CASSPRRDFGELFF
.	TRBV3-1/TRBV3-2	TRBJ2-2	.	TGTGCCAGCAGCCCCTATACTAGTGCCGGGGAGCTGTTTTTT	CASSPYTSAGELFF
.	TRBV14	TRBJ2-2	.	TGTGCCAGCAGCCGTTTAGGGGGGGCGAACACCGGGGAGCTGTTTTTT	CASSRLGGANTGELFF
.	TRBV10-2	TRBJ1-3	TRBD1	TGCGCCAGCAGCCCGGGACAGGGCTACACCATATATTTT	CASSPGQGYTIYF
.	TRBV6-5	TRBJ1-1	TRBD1	TGTGCCAGCAGTTACTGGGGGACAGGGGGCACTGAAGCTTTCTTT	CASSYWGTGGTEAFF
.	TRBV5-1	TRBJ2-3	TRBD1	TGCGCCAGCAGCACGACAGGGGCCGCCACAGATACGCAGTATTTT	CASSTTGAATDTQYF
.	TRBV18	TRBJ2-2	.	TGTGCCAGCTCACCGCCAGTTACCGGGGAGCTGTTTTTT	CASSPPVTGELFF
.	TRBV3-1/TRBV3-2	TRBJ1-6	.	TGTGCCAGCAGCCAAAATAGTTCACCTGGTCGTGGTTCACCCCTCCACTTT	CASSQNSSPGRGSPLHF
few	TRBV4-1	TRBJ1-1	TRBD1	TGCGCCAGCAGCCAAGTCCCCGGACAGGGGAACACTGAAGCTTTCTTT	CASSQVPGQGNTEAFF
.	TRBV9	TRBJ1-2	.	TGTGCCAGCAGCGTAGCAGGGGCGAACTATGGCTACACCTTC	CASSVAGANYGYTF
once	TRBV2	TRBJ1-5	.	TGTGCCAGCACGGACAGCTATCAGCCCCAGCATTTT	CASTDSYQPQHF
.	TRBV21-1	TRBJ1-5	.	TGTGCCAGCAGCCCCGAAGAGGAAAACTCCCACCCACATAGGCCCCAGCATTTT	CASSPEEENSHPHRPQHF
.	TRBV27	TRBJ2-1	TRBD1	TGTGCCAGCAGTTCAAGGACAGGGCTTAACAATGAGCAGTTCTTC	CASSSRTGLNNEQFF
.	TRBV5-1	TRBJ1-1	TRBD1	TGCGCCAGCCGGTGGACAGGACCGAACACTGAAGCTTTCTTT	CASRWTGPNTEAFF
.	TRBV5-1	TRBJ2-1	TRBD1	TGCGCCAGCAGCTTGATCGGAGGACAGGGGGCCCCCAATGAGCAGTTCTTC	CASSLIGGQGAPNEQFF
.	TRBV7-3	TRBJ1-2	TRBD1	TGTGCCAGCAGCGAGGACAGGGGTGATGGCTACACCTTC	CASSEDRGDGYTF
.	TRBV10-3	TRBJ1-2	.	TGTGCCATCAGTGAGAGAGGGTCGTTTCTCGATGGCTACACCTTC	CAISERGSFLDGYTF
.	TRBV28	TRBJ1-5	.	TGTGCCAGCAGTTTTTCGGGAAGGGGCAATCAGCCCCAGCATTTT	CASSFSGRGNQPQHF
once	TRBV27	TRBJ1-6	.	TGTGCCAGCAGTTTGTCGACCCCCGCGGCTTCACCCCTCCACTTT	CASSLSTPAASPLHF
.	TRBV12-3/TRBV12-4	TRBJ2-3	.	TGTGCCAGCAGCCCTTTAGATACGCAGTATTTT	CASSPLDTQYF
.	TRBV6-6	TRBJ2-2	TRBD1	TGTGCCAGCAGTCCCGGACAGGGGGCGGACACCGGGGAGCTGTTTTTT	CASSPGQGADTGELFF
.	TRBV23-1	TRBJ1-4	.	TGCGCCAGCAGTTCAACGGGGGATGAAAAACTGTTTTTT	CASSSTGDEKLFF
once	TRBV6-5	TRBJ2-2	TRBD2	TGTGCCAGCAGTTACTTAGCGGGGGACACCGGGGAGCTGTTTTTT	CASSYLAGDTGELFF
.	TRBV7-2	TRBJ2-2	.	TGTGCCAGCAGCTCCTGGGGGGGCGGCGGGGAGCTGTTTTTT	CASSSWGGGGELFF
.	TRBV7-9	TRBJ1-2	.	TGTGCCAGCAGCAAACCGGAAACAGGGTCCCTATATGGCTACACCTTC	CASSKPETGSLYGYTF
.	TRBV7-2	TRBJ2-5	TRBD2	TGTGCCAGCAGACGCCTGGGGGGGGGCCAAGAGACCCAGTACTTC	CASRRLGGGQETQYF
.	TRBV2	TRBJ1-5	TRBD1	TGTGCCAGCAGTGAGGGACAGATCCAGCCCCAGCATTTT	CASSEGQIQPQHF